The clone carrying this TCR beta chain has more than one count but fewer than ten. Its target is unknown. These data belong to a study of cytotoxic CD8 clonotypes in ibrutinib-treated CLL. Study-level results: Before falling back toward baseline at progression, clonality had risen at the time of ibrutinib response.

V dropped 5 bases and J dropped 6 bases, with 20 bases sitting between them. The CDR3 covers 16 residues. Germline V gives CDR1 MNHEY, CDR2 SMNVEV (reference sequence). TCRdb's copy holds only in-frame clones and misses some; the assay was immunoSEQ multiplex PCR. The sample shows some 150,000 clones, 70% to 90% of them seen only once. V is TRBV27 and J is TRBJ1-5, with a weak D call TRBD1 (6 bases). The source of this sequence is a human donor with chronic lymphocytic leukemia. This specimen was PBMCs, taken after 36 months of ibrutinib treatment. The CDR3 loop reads CASSPRGAASGQPQHF. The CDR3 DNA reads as TGTGCCAGCAGTCCCCGGGGGGCGGCGTCAGGTCAGCCCCAGCATTTT.